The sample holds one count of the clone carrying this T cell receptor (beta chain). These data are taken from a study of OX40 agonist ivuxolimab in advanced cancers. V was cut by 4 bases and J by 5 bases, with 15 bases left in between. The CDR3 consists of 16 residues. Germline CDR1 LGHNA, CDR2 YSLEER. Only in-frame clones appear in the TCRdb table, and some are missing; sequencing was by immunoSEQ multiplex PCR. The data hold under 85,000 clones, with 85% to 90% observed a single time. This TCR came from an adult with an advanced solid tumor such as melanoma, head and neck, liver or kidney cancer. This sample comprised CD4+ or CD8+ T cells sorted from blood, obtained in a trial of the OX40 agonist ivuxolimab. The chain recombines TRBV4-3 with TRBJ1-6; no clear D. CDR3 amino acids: CASSPRGPENNSPLHF. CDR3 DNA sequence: TGCGCCAGCAGCCCTCGAGGCCCAGAGAATAATTCACCCCTCCACTTT.